This T cell receptor beta chain was captured in a study of blood T cell repertoires in COVID-19. Study as a whole: The cDNA or gDNA used as material had been derived from T cells, B-cell-depleted T cells, or PBMCs.

This CDR3 contains 16 residues. Germline loops: CDR1 SGDLS, CDR2 YYNGEE. The ends were cut back, 2 bases at V and 6 bases at J, with 18 bases in the middle. Original data processing: Nucleated cell counts were estimated from reference gene primer amplification. Clones were sequenced by immunoSEQ multiplex PCR, and TCRdb holds only the in-frame ones, with some missing. D and trimming were read from the DNA, whereas the V and J calls and clone size are those reported in that table. The repertoire holds about 150,000 clones, with 76% as singletons. The clonotype comes from a woman of 80 years or more with acute or convalescent COVID-19. Sequencing was done on a sample of peripheral blood. The V gene is TRBV9, the J gene TRBJ2-1; possibly TRBD2 for D (6 bases). Here the CDR3 DNA reads TGTGCCAGCAGCGTCGAAATCGGTACTAGCTTCAATGAGCAGTTCTTC. It codes for CASSVEIGTSFNEQFF.